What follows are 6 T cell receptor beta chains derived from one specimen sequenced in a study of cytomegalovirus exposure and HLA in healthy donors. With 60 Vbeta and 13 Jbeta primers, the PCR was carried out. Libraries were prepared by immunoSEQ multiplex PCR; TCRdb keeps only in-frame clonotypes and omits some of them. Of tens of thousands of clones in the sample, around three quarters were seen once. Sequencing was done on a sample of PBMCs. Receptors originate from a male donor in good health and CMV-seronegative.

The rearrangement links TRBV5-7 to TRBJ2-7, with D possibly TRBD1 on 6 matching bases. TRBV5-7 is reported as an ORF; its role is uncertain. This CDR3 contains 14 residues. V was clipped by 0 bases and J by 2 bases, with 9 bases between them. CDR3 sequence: CASSLGTVPYEQYF. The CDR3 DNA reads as TGTGCCAGCAGCTTGGGGACAGTCCCCTACGAGCAGTACTTC.

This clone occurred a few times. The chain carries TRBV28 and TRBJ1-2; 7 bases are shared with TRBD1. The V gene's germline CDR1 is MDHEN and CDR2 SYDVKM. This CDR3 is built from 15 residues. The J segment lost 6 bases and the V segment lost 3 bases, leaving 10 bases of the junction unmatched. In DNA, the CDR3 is TGTGCCAGCAGTTTGAGTTTCAGGGGGGACGATGGCTACACCTTC. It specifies CASSLSFRGDDGYTF.

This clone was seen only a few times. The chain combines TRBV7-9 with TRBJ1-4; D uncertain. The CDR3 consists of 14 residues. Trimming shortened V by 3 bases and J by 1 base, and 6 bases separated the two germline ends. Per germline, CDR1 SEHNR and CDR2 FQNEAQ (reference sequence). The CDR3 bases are TGTGCCAGCAGCTTCGGGGTAACTAATGAAAAACTGTTTTTT. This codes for CASSFGVTNEKLFF.

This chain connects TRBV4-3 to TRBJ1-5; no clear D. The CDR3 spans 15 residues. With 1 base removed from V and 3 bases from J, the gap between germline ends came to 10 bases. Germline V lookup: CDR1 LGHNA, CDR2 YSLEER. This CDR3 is CASSQVRVPNQPQHF. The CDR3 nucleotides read TGCGCCAGCAGCCAAGTACGGGTTCCCAATCAGCCCCAGCATTTT.

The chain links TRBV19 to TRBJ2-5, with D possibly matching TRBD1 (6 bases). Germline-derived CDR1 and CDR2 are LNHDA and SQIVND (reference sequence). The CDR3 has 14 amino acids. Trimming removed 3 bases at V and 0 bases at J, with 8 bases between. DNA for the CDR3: TGTGCCAGTAGTATGTGGACAGACCAAGAGACCCAGTACTTC. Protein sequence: CASSMWTDQETQYF.

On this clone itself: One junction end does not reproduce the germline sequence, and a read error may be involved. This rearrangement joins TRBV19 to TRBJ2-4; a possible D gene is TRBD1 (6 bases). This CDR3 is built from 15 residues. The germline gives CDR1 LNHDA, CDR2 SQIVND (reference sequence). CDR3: CASTGQGLAKNSQYF. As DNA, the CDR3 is TGTGCCAGTACGGGGCAGGGGCTAGCCAAAAACAGTCAGTACTTC.